A single sample is the source of the 20 T cell receptor beta chains below, sequenced in a study of blood T cell repertoires in COVID-19. Clones were sequenced by immunoSEQ multiplex PCR, and TCRdb holds only the in-frame ones, with some missing. The data hold just under 50,000 clones, with more than 75% observed a single time. Sequencing input: peripheral blood. These receptors all stem from a human donor in a cohort sampled during active COVID-19.

The chain couples TRBV10-1 to TRBJ1-1, with TRBD1 matching 8 bases. This CDR3 has 14 residues. The germline V gene has CDR1 WNHNN and CDR2 SYGVQD (reference sequence). The V and J ends lost 6 bases and 7 bases, in that order; junction bases with no gene match: 10. The CDR3 spells CASSAAGTGGEAFF. The CDR3 DNA sequence: TGCGCCAGCAGCGCCGCCGGGACAGGCGGTGAAGCTTTCTTT.

This chain connects TRBV28 to TRBJ2-7; unclear D gene. Germline V lookup: CDR1 MDHEN, CDR2 SYDVKM. V lost 4 bases and J 3 bases, leaving 16 bases between the germline ends. The CDR3 runs 15 residues. The CDR3 DNA reads TGTGCCAGCAGTTCCCCTTCGCTACAGAACTACGAGCAGTACTTC. Its protein is CASSSPSLQNYEQYF.

The chain recombines TRBV5-6 with TRBJ2-7; no reliable D call. This CDR3 contains 14 residues. The V gene lost 4 bases and the J gene lost 2 bases, with 13 bases spanning the gap. CDR1 and CDR2 from the germline V gene are SGHDT and YYEEEE. The CDR3 bases are TGTGCCAGCAGCCCGGGTGGAGTCCCCTACGAGCAGTACTTC. Amino acids: CASSPGGVPYEQYF.

The J gene is TRBJ1-5, the V gene TRBV18; 9 bases are shared with TRBD1. V trimming: 4 bases; J trimming: 4 bases; junction bases outside the gene matches: 5. CDR1 and CDR2 (germline): KGHSH, LQKENI. The CDR3 consists of 15 residues. The CDR3 loop reads CASSLGTGQNQPQHF. The CDR3 nucleotides are TGTGCCAGCTCACTGGGGACAGGGCAGAATCAGCCCCAGCATTTT.

This rearrangement joins TRBV6-5 to TRBJ1-5; the D is unclear. CDR1 and CDR2 from the germline V gene are MNHEY and SVGAGI. The CDR3 is made up of 13 amino acids. Deletions cut 3 bases from V and 5 bases from J, with 8 bases between. CDR3 residues: CASSYNEDQPQHF. CDR3 nucleotide sequence: TGTGCCAGCAGTTATAATGAGGATCAGCCCCAGCATTTT.

The chain uses TRBV5-5 and TRBJ1-1, with TRBD1 matching 8 bases. The germline V gene encodes CDR1 SGHKS and CDR2 YYEKEE (reference sequence). The V segment lost 5 bases and the J segment 8 bases; nucleotides outside the gene matches: 8. This CDR3 contains 13 residues. The CDR3 coding sequence is TGTGCCAGCAGGGGGACAGGATCGTCGGAAGCTTTCTTT. Its protein is CASRGTGSSEAFF.

This clone showed up just once. The chain is built from TRBV9 and TRBJ2-1; D may be TRBD2 (7 bases). V was cut by 2 bases and J by 7 bases, with 22 bases left in between. The CDR3 has 17 amino acids. Germline V gene sequence: CDR1 SGDLS, CDR2 YYNGEE. CDR3 nucleotide sequence: TGTGCCAGCAGCGTTCCCGCAGTGGGGGGGGCACAGAATGAGCAGTTCTTC. It encodes CASSVPAVGGAQNEQFF.

The CDR3 nucleotides are TGTGCCAGCAGCTCCCAACGTTGGACAGAAAATAACTATGGCTACACCTTC. Translated, it gives CASSSQRWTENNYGYTF. V is TRBV5-6 and J is TRBJ1-2; D perhaps matches TRBD1 (6 bases). Per germline, CDR1 SGHDT and CDR2 YYEEEE. The CDR3 loop spans 17 amino acids. The V gene lost 3 bases and the J gene lost 1 base, with 19 bases spanning the gap.

The chain employs TRBV11-2 and TRBJ2-7; 10 bases are shared with TRBD2. This CDR3 spans 15 amino acids. Germline values: CDR1 SGHAT, CDR2 FQNNGV. The V and J ends lost 1 base and 0 bases, in that order; junction bases with no gene match: 0. CDR3 in amino acids: CASSLVAGGSYEQYF. CDR3 coding DNA: TGTGCCAGCAGCTTAGTAGCGGGGGGCTCCTACGAGCAGTACTTC.

For this clone: One end of the junction is discordant with germline, which a read error may explain. The genes are TRBV18 and TRBJ2-3; 8 bases line up with TRBD1. Per the germline V gene, CDR1 is KGHSH and CDR2 is LQKENI. The CDR3 covers 14 residues. The CDR3 bases are TGTGCCAGCTCGCCACGACAGGGGCCAGATACGCAGTATTTT. Protein sequence: CASSPRQGPDTQYF. The full variable domain, in which reference TRBV18 and TRBJ2-3 provide the parts outside the CDR3, is NAGVMQNPRHLVRRRGQEARLRCSPMKGHSHVYWYRQLPEEGLKFMVYLQKENIIDESGMPKERFSAEFPKEGPSILRIQQVVRGDSAAYFCASSPRQGPDTQYFGPGTRLTVL.

This chain links TRBV28 with TRBJ1-5; D may be TRBD1 (6 bases). The CDR3 spans 14 residues. From germline, CDR1 is MDHEN and CDR2 SYDVKM. V was shortened by 3 bases and J by 9 bases, with 15 bases between the two germline ends. As DNA, the CDR3 is TGTGCCAGCAGTTTCGGACAGCCCAGTAGGCCCCAGCATTTT. Translated, it gives CASSFGQPSRPQHF.

The gene calls are TRBV18 and TRBJ2-5, with TRBD1 as a possible D gene (6 bases). The CDR3 length is 15 residues. V was clipped by 3 bases and J by 1 base, with 12 bases between them. Germline loops: CDR1 KGHSH, CDR2 LQKENI. CDR3 in DNA: TGTGCCAGCTCACCTACAGGGACCCTCCAAGAGACCCAGTACTTC. Translating it yields CASSPTGTLQETQYF. The complete variable domain, with remaining parts taken from reference TRBV18 and TRBJ2-5, reads NAGVMQNPRHLVRRRGQEARLRCSPMKGHSHVYWYRQLPEEGLKFMVYLQKENIIDESGMPKERFSAEFPKEGPSILRIQQVVRGDSAAYFCASSPTGTLQETQYFGPGTRLLVL.

The CDR3: CASTRPGGNVITDTQYF. The DNA of the CDR3 is TGTGCCAGCACCCGACCTGGGGGGAACGTGATCACAGATACGCAGTATTTT. This sequence joins TRBV5-4 and TRBJ2-3, with D possibly TRBD2 on 6 matching bases. The CDR3 is 17 residues long. Germline assignment: CDR1 SGHNT and CDR2 YYREEE (reference sequence). V gave up 6 bases and J gave up 2 bases, with 22 bases separating them. Filled out from reference TRBV5-4 and TRBJ2-3, the complete variable domain reads ETGVTQSPTHLIKTRGQQVTLRCSSQSGHNTVSWYQQALGQGPQFIFQYYREEENGRGNFPPRFSGLQFPNYSSELNVNALELDDSALYLCASTRPGGNVITDTQYFGPGTRLTVL.

The chain is built from TRBV18 and TRBJ1-5, with D perhaps matching TRBD1 (6 bases). The CDR3 is 15 amino acids. Trimming pared 0 bases from V and 3 bases from J, leaving 9 bases between. The germline V gene encodes CDR1 KGHSH and CDR2 LQKENI. The CDR3 spells CASSPPGQNNQPQHF. CDR3 bases: TGTGCCAGCTCACCACCCGGACAGAACAATCAGCCCCAGCATTTT.

The chain uses TRBV7-9 and TRBJ2-7, with 7 bases aligning to TRBD1. Germline V gene lookup returns CDR1 SEHNR and CDR2 FQNEAQ (reference sequence). The CDR3 length is 14 residues. V was clipped by 5 bases and J by 2 bases; unmatched bases: 6. The CDR3 DNA reads TGTGCCAGCAGCCTGGGGCAGGGGGCCTACGAGCAGTACTTC. This gives the protein CASSLGQGAYEQYF.

This sequence joins TRBV28 and TRBJ1-2, with a tentative D call TRBD1 (6 bases). This CDR3 spans 15 amino acids. With 4 bases removed from V and 2 bases from J, the gap between germline ends came to 14 bases. The germline V gene has CDR1 MDHEN and CDR2 SYDVKM. Here the CDR3 reads CASSSADRQNYGYTF. DNA of the CDR3: TGTGCCAGCAGTTCTGCGGACAGACAGAACTATGGCTACACCTTC.

The genes are TRBV4-1 and TRBJ2-1; the match to TRBD2 covers 9 bases. Germline CDR1 is MGHRA and CDR2 is YSYEKL. V shed 4 bases, J shed 4 bases, and the junction held 8 bases outside the gene matches. The length of the CDR3 is 16 residues. CDR3 bases: TGCGCCAGCAGCCGCGTGGCAGCGGGAGGATACAATGAGCAGTTCTTC. It yields the protein CASSRVAAGGYNEQFF.

V is TRBV28 and J is TRBJ1-2; the match to TRBD1 covers 12 bases. CDR3 size: 16 residues. V was pared by 6 bases and J by 2 bases, with 7 bases of the junction left unmatched. Per the germline V gene, CDR1 is MDHEN and CDR2 is SYDVKM. CDR3 amino acids: CASRRAGTGGNYGYTF. CDR3 in DNA: TGTGCCAGCAGGCGCGCCGGGACAGGGGGCAACTATGGCTACACCTTC.

The chain has TRBV5-4 and TRBJ2-7; TRBD2 matches 10 bases. The length of the CDR3 is 16 residues. Germline V gives CDR1 SGHNT, CDR2 YYREEE (reference sequence). The junction had 11 bases not matched to a gene; V was cut back by 4 bases and J by 4 bases. The DNA for the CDR3 is TGTGCCAGCAGCAAGAAGGGCGCTAGCGGGAGTTACGAGCAGTACTTC. As protein: CASSKKGASGSYEQYF.

The table lists this clone with a count of one. The chain couples TRBV10-2 to TRBJ2-7; TRBD2 aligns across 11 bases. Germline lookup yields CDR1 WSHSY and CDR2 SAAADI. With V trimmed by 9 bases and J by 6 bases, 7 bases remained unmatched. This CDR3 region has 13 residues. CDR3 nucleotide sequence: TGCGCCAGTACTAGCGGGAGAAATCTCGAGCAGTACGTC. Translating gives CASTSGRNLEQYV.